What follows describes a single T cell receptor beta chain. The assay was immunoSEQ multiplex PCR, and TCRdb's table has in-frame clones only and misses some. This sample has approximately 280,000 clones, with 88% found just once. The sample belongs to a study of blood T cell repertoires in COVID-19. On the study more broadly: The United States, Italy and Spain were the sources of the acute and convalescent COVID-19 samples.

The CDR3 covers 18 residues. From germline, CDR1 is SGHDT and CDR2 YYEEEE. V shed 2 bases and J 1 base; nucleotides not matched to a gene: 6. The chain links TRBV5-6 to TRBJ2-5; 15 bases match TRBD2. The sequence derives from a man younger than 35 with active or convalescent COVID-19. Material: peripheral blood. The CDR3 DNA reads as TGTGCCAGCAGCTTCGCCCCGGGACTAGCGGGGGGCCAAGAGACCCAGTACTTC. This sequence encodes CASSFAPGLAGGQETQYF.